The next 13 T cell receptor beta chains were all read from a single sample in a study of cytomegalovirus exposure and HLA in healthy donors. The study ran its PCR with 60 Vbeta and 13 Jbeta primers. TCRdb's copy holds only in-frame clones and misses some; the assay was immunoSEQ multiplex PCR. The sample shows around 130,000 clones, roughly three quarters of them seen only once. Source material: PBMCs. These receptors were collected from a woman aged 40 to 50 in good health and CMV-seronegative.

The V and J genes are TRBV6-5 and TRBJ1-1; 8 bases align to TRBD1. V lost 4 bases and J lost 1; bases outside the gene matches: 2. Per germline, CDR1 MNHEY and CDR2 SVGAGI. The CDR3 loop spans 14 amino acids. The CDR3 DNA reads as TGTGCCAGCAGTTCCGACAGGGGGAACACTGAAGCTTTCTTT. Translation: CASSSDRGNTEAFF.

The chain employs TRBV2 and TRBJ2-7; maybe TRBD1 (6 bases). CDR3 length: 14 amino acids. Looked up from germline, CDR1 is SNHLY and CDR2 is FYNNEI. V lost 3 bases, J lost 0 bases, and 9 bases lay in between. CDR3 sequence: CASSDLQGSYEQYF. The CDR3 DNA reads as TGTGCCAGCAGTGATCTACAGGGCTCCTACGAGCAGTACTTC.

This rearrangement joins TRBV28 to TRBJ2-7; 9 positions match TRBD1. CDR3 size: 13 residues. The germline CDR1 and CDR2 sequences are MDHEN and SYDVKM. CDR3 protein: CALQRTGAHEQYF. In DNA, the CDR3 is TGTGCGCTCCAGAGGACAGGGGCCCACGAGCAGTACTTC.

The J gene is TRBJ2-1, the V gene TRBV19, with D hard to call. With 5 bases removed from V and 4 bases from J, the gap between germline ends came to 12 bases. The germline CDR1 and CDR2 sequences are LNHDA and SQIVND (reference sequence). The CDR3 contains 14 residues. CDR3: CASSPRPGYNEQFF. The CDR3 nucleotides read TGTGCCAGTAGTCCCCGTCCCGGTTACAATGAGCAGTTCTTC.

This chain links TRBV11-2 with TRBJ2-2; D possibly corresponds to TRBD1 (5 bases). This CDR3 is 15 amino acids long. From germline, CDR1 is SGHAT and CDR2 FQNNGV. Deletions cut 4 bases from V and 2 bases from J, with 11 bases between. CDR3 amino acids: CASSSFGQNTGELFF. DNA for the CDR3: TGTGCCAGCAGCTCCTTCGGACAAAACACCGGGGAGCTGTTTTTT. Based on the CDR3 plus reference TRBV11-2 and TRBJ2-2, the full variable domain is EAGVAQSPRYKIIEKRQSVAFWCNPISGHATLYWYQQILGQGPKLLIQFQNNGVVDDSQLPKDRFSAERLKGVDSTLKIQPAKLEDSAVYLCASSSFGQNTGELFFGEGSRLTVL.

The chain employs TRBV5-1 and TRBJ2-2; D is perhaps TRBD2 (6 bases). V lost 0 bases and J 3 bases, leaving 15 bases between the germline ends. Per the germline V gene, CDR1 is SGHRS and CDR2 is YFSETQ. The CDR3 spans 17 residues. CDR3 sequence: CASSLAFGGSDTGELFF. The CDR3 DNA reads TGCGCCAGCAGCTTGGCCTTTGGAGGGTCCGACACCGGGGAGCTGTTTTTT.

V gene TRBV10-3 combines with J gene TRBJ2-3; 7 nucleotides align to TRBD2. Germline V gene sequence: CDR1 ENHRY, CDR2 SYGVKD. This CDR3 contains 15 residues. J was trimmed by 5 bases and V by 7 bases; bases with no gene match: 12. The CDR3 is CAITRGGGIGDTQYF. The CDR3 nucleotides are TGTGCCATCACTAGAGGCGGGGGAATTGGAGATACGCAGTATTTT.

This clone was detected once. J is TRBJ1-2 and V is TRBV10-3; D unclear. V was clipped by 0 bases and J by 2 bases, with 10 bases between them. CDR3 length: 15 residues. CDR1 is ENHRY and CDR2 is SYGVKD in the germline V gene. CDR3 loop: CAISESDSQNYGYTF. The CDR3 DNA sequence: TGTGCCATCAGTGAGTCAGATTCACAGAACTATGGCTACACCTTC.

Details on this clone: The germline gene is not matched at one end of the junction; a read error may be the cause. The chain combines TRBV19 with TRBJ2-4, with a possible D match to TRBD2 (5 bases). The CDR3 consists of 16 residues. From germline, CDR1 is LNHDA and CDR2 SQIVND (reference sequence). Here the CDR3 DNA reads TGTGCCAGTAGTATTGGATCAACCCTAGCCAAAAACAGTCAGTACTTC. Translating gives CASSIGSTLAKNSQYF.

The rearrangement uses TRBV28 and TRBJ2-3, with 11 bases aligning to TRBD2. The CDR3 sequence is 18 residues long. Germline V gene lookup returns CDR1 MDHEN and CDR2 SYDVKM. Unmatched junction bases numbered 9, after V lost 4 bases and J lost 0 bases. In DNA, the CDR3 is TGTGCCAGCAGTTATGACCTAGCGGGGGGTACTAGCACAGATACGCAGTATTTT. It yields the protein CASSYDLAGGTSTDTQYF.

This chain connects TRBV5-1 to TRBJ2-7, with 8 bases aligning to TRBD1. The V gene end was trimmed by 5 bases and the J gene end by 2 bases; junction bases not matched to a gene: 9. The CDR3 contains 15 residues. The germline V gene has CDR1 SGHRS and CDR2 YFSETQ. CDR3 sequence (DNA): TGCGCCAGCAGTCCTCGCACAGGGGGAACCTACGAGCAGTACTTC. Amino acids: CASSPRTGGTYEQYF.

This sequence joins TRBV2 and TRBJ2-7; the D gene is possibly TRBD1 (6 bases). CDR3 length: 15 amino acids. With 5 bases removed from V and 0 bases from J, the gap between germline ends came to 14 bases. Germline CDR1 SNHLY, CDR2 FYNNEI. For the CDR3, the DNA is TGTGCCAGCAGTATACAGGGTACCCCCTCCTACGAGCAGTACTTC. It specifies CASSIQGTPSYEQYF.

V usage is TRBV18 and J usage is TRBJ1-4; D is perhaps TRBD1 (6 bases). The V end lost 4 bases, the J end lost 8 bases, and 11 bases lay between the germline ends. This CDR3 spans 13 amino acids. Germline-derived CDR1 and CDR2 are KGHSH and LQKENI. In DNA, the CDR3 is TGTGCCAGCTCACGGGGGACAAACGAAAAACTGTTTTTT. Protein product: CASSRGTNEKLFF. Complete variable domain (other parts from reference TRBV18 and TRBJ1-4): NAGVMQNPRHLVRRRGQEARLRCSPMKGHSHVYWYRQLPEEGLKFMVYLQKENIIDESGMPKERFSAEFPKEGPSILRIQQVVRGDSAAYFCASSRGTNEKLFFGSGTQLSVL.